This is a list of T cell receptor beta chains from one sample in a study of blood T cell repertoires in COVID-19. The method was immunoSEQ multiplex PCR; TCRdb's version includes in-frame clones alone and lacks a portion of them. The sample has 70,000 to 95,000 clones, around 92% seen once. Sequencing was done on a sample of peripheral blood. These receptors were collected from an older woman with active COVID-19. Each CDR3 is given with its conserved first and last residue. D genes are given only for firm matches. Not all rows give a size; the values are once, few, many and, for expanded clones, a class.

V gene,clone size,D gene,J gene,CDR3 DNA,CDR3 protein
TRBV7-2,.,.,TRBJ2-2,TGTGCCAGCAGCAATAGACAGACCGGGGAGCTGTTTTTT,CASSNRQTGELFF
TRBV10-1,.,.,TRBJ2-7,TGCGCCAGCAGTGAGTCGAGACAGCCCTACGAGCAGTACTTC,CASSESRQPYEQYF
TRBV11-3,.,TRBD1,TRBJ2-7,TGTGCCAGCAGCTCCACCGGGACAGGGTCCTGCGAGCAGTACTTC,CASSSTGTGSCEQYF
TRBV30,.,.,TRBJ2-3,TGTGCCTGGAGTGTAGGGGCCGGTACGCAGTATTTT,CAWSVGAGTQYF
TRBV10-3,.,TRBD2,TRBJ2-3,TGTGCCGCCAGAGCTAGCGGGGGCACAGATACGCAGTATTTT,CAARASGGTDTQYF
TRBV28,once,TRBD2,TRBJ2-3,TGTGCCAGCAGTTTCTTCCCAGCGGGGGGCTATACGCAGTATTTT,CASSFFPAGGYTQYF
TRBV19,.,.,TRBJ2-5,TGTGCCAGTGGACAGACCCCAGAGACCCAGTACTTC,CASGQTPETQYF
TRBV25-1,.,.,TRBJ1-1,TGTGCCAGCAGTGAGTCACCAGGGCGGAACACTGAAGCTTTCTTT,CASSESPGRNTEAFF
TRBV28,.,.,TRBJ2-1,TGTGCCAGCAGCCCGCCAGCGGAAGATTACAATGAGCAGTTCTTC,CASSPPAEDYNEQFF
TRBV7-7,.,.,TRBJ2-1,TGTGCTAGCAGCTTAGGTGGAGGAGCCTACAATGAGCAGTTCTTC,CASSLGGGAYNEQFF
TRBV7-8,.,TRBD1,TRBJ1-4,TGTGCCAGCAGCCCCGGGACAGGAAAGGAAAAACTGTTTTTT,CASSPGTGKEKLFF
TRBV11-2,once,TRBD2,TRBJ2-3,TGTGCCAGCAGCACCTGGACTAGTAGCACAGATACGCAGTATTTT,CASSTWTSSTDTQYF
TRBV6-5,.,TRBD1,TRBJ1-4,TGTGCCAGCAGAACGACAGGGGTGGAGAAACTGTTTTTT,CASRTTGVEKLFF
TRBV2,.,TRBD2,TRBJ2-1,TGTGCCAGAGGGACTAGCGGGGGCTACAATGAGCAGTTCTTC,CARGTSGGYNEQFF
TRBV18,.,.,TRBJ2-1,TGTGCCAGCTCACCCCTAGGTTCCCCCTCCTACAATGAGCAGTTCTTC,CASSPLGSPSYNEQFF
TRBV27,.,.,TRBJ1-2,TGTGCCAGCAGGACCCGCAACAGGGTCTCCGGCTACACCTTC,CASRTRNRVSGYTF
TRBV9,.,.,TRBJ1-4,TGTGCCAGCAGTGGCGGGGGCGGCGGAGAAAAACTGTTTTTT,CASSGGGGGEKLFF
TRBV5-4,.,TRBD1,TRBJ2-7,TGTGCCAGCAGCTGGGGGACAGACTACGAGCAGTACTTC,CASSWGTDYEQYF
TRBV5-6,once,.,TRBJ2-1,TGTGCCAGCACCAGGGGAAGCGGGGACGACAATGAGCAGTTCTTC,CASTRGSGDDNEQFF
TRBV27,.,.,TRBJ1-4,TGTGCCAGCAGTTTATACGGTCAGGGGGAAAAACTGTTTTTT,CASSLYGQGEKLFF
TRBV29-1,.,.,TRBJ2-3,TGCAGCGGTTCGAGGGATACGCAGTATTTT,CSGSRDTQYF
TRBV4-2,.,TRBD2,TRBJ2-5,TGTGCCAGCAGCCAAGTCTACTCGGTGGCTAGCGGGGAAGAGACCCAGTACTTC,CASSQVYSVASGEETQYF
TRBV7-9,.,.,TRBJ1-3,TGTGCCAGCAGCATCAACAGGAATGCTGGAAACACCATATATTTT,CASSINRNAGNTIYF